The sequence of this TCR beta chain was determined in a study of T cells in Graves' hyperthyroidism and ophthalmopathy (dated by TCRdb to about 2019). Some background on the complete study: Peripheral blood was collected at initial diagnosis, before any treatment. TCR V-J signatures able to tell the groups apart were searched for in a discovery cohort of 100 patients, of whom more than 40 had Graves' ophthalmopathy and around 58 had stable Graves' hyperthyroidism. Whether ophthalmopathy could be predicted prospectively was tested in an independent validation cohort made up of approximately 19 hyperthyroidism patients plus 17 patients who later progressed to ophthalmopathy. TCR Vbeta CDR3 sequencing of 120 to 150 peripheral blood samples (over 40 ophthalmopathy, roughly 72 hyperthyroidism and roughly 17 progressor patients) is reported in the paper. Thyroid tissue and blood T-cell repertoires from several Graves' hyperthyroidism patients were also compared in the study. After blood sampling, hyperthyroidism patients were treated with methimazole at a starting dose of 30 mg daily, and ophthalmopathy patients were treated with high-dose intravenous methylprednisolone. The approximately 97 discovery patients were randomly divided into training and test sets at a 7:3 ratio.

The TCR beta CDR3 regions were amplified from RNA transcripts. A first-round RT-PCR of the TCR CDR3 used the HTBI primer set with the Qiagen OneStep RT-PCR kit. Libraries were constructed in a second round of multiplex PCR, after which size selection and purification were performed. Sequencing of the libraries was done on an Illumina HiSeq2000 using paired-end 100 bp reads. The original pipeline was this. SOAPnuke was used to process the raw data, throwing out any read that contained adapters or uncalled bases, had a mean Phred below 15, or lacked an exact constant-primer or identifier match. COPE v1.2.5 was used to merge high-quality paired reads, and clonotypes were defined as unique nucleotide sequences. Clonotypes were aligned to IMGT TRBV, TRBD and TRBJ reference segments using MiTCR v1.1. Only V-J combinations with frequency above 0.0001, covering 99% to 99.2% of repertoires, were analysed. The TCS score was defined as the ratio of F50 (clonal expansion) to E x V (chaos), calculated using BLOSUM62-based TCRdist between CDR3 peptides within each V-J. Welch's t-statistics and random forest reduced approximately 520 V-J features to around 14, which were used in a naive Bayes classifier (R e1071). TCRdb reprocessed the public reads (quality trimming at Q25 with fastp, clone calling with MiXCR) and kept in-frame beta chains. Each CDR3 protein appears once, grouped with its most common genes and DNA. These V and J calls originate from TCRdb's pipeline instead of the authors' own analysis. Across this sample there are 400,000 to 550,000 distinct CDR3 sequences, with around 22% seen only once. The biggest ten clones account for about 11% of the sample.

The paper's findings and limits, for the study overall: A model built on a 13 V-J signature distinguished ophthalmopathy from stable hyperthyroidism, reaching roughly 88% sensitivity and 81% to 83% specificity in cross-validation and 80%/75% in testing. Blood samples also contained most of the expanded thyroid clonotypes (frequency above 0.001), which suggests that blood repertoires may reflect thyroid immune responses. During validation, the model predicted progression to ophthalmopathy a median of approximately 7 months ahead of onset, with more than 55% sensitivity and about 75% specificity. Sample size was not statistically predetermined, and investigators were not blinded to group allocation.

The germline V and J ends show losses of 0 bases and 6 bases respectively, and no gene match explains 5 bases of the junction. CDR1 and CDR2 are read off the germline V gene as SGHRS and YFSETQ. From the cysteine through the phenylalanine, the CDR3 covers 14 amino acids. The entry retains the CDR3 DNA only, 42 bases that are in frame from base 1. In the ophthalmopathy patients, disease was moderately to severely active, with a Clinical Activity Score of 3 or more, a NOSPECS grade of 4 or more, and a duration of less than 3 months. Patients with uncontrolled infections, other autoimmune diseases, pregnancy or lactation were excluded. Clinical symptoms, serum thyroxine and TRAb, thyroid ultrasound, and orbital computed tomography formed the basis for the diagnoses. PBMCs were separated from under 12 ml of fresh peripheral blood using Ficoll-Paque density gradient centrifugation. Total RNA was extracted with Trizol reagent, and quality was checked on an Agilent 2100 Bioanalyzer.

This clonotype turned up a few times. Which antigen it targets is not known. Base qualities are not recorded, but no much larger clone differs from it by a single base. Material: blood. The TCR was taken from a woman in her thirties with Graves' ophthalmopathy. Rearrangement joined TRBV5-1 to TRBJ1-1; a stretch of 7 junction bases matches TRBD1. The CDR3 region reads CASSLGQGIPEAFF. The nucleotides read TGCGCCAGCAGCTTGGGACAGGGAATTCCTGAAGCTTTCTTT.